The 16 T cell receptor beta chains listed next were all sequenced from one sample in a study of shared clonotypes between healthy human individuals. TCRdb keeps only in-frame clones here, not all; method: immunoSEQ multiplex PCR. The profile shows over a million clones, 75% to 85% of them singletons. Sequencing was done on a sample of memory CD4+ T cells from PBMCs. Subset noted: CD45RA-negative fraction. These receptors originate from a man aged 18 to 29 in good health. Some clones in this sample may be carry-over from other donors' samples.

J is TRBJ1-1 and V is TRBV5-1; possibly TRBD1 for D (5 bases). CDR3 size: 14 residues. The germline gives CDR1 SGHRS, CDR2 YFSETQ. Deletions cut 2 bases from V and 3 bases from J, with 11 bases between. CDR3 in DNA: TGCGCCAGCAGCTTCGGGGGTACGGACACTGAAGCTTTCTTT. This codes for CASSFGGTDTEAFF.

V is TRBV5-1 and J is TRBJ1-3; D not resolved. The germline gives CDR1 SGHRS, CDR2 YFSETQ. V lost 1 base and J lost 3, with 11 bases in between. CDR3 length equals 15 residues. The DNA for the CDR3 is TGCGCCAGCAGCTTGAGGGCAGGAGATGGAAACACCATATATTTT. It specifies CASSLRAGDGNTIYF.

The rearrangement links TRBV9 to TRBJ1-1, with D tentatively TRBD1 (5 bases). V was pared by 0 bases and J by 5 bases, with 20 bases between. CDR3 length: 17 residues. From germline, CDR1 is SGDLS and CDR2 YYNGEE. This CDR3 is CASSVGQLWASGTEAFF. In DNA, the CDR3 is TGTGCCAGCAGCGTAGGACAGTTATGGGCCTCTGGAACTGAAGCTTTCTTT.

This clone occurred many times. This rearrangement joins TRBV6-1 to TRBJ2-2; no clear D gene. V lost 1 base, J lost 3 bases, and 6 bases lay in between. CDR1 is MNHNS and CDR2 is SASEGT in the germline V gene. The CDR3 sequence is 14 residues long. CDR3 sequence (DNA): TGTGCCAGCAGTGAAGTTGCGGACACCGGGGAGCTGTTTTTT. Its protein product is CASSEVADTGELFF.

This clone is a singleton in its sample. The chain uses TRBV6-5 and TRBJ2-7, with 9 bases that match TRBD2. Trimming cost V 0 bases and J 3 bases; bases outside gene matches: 3. This CDR3 is 15 amino acids long. Per the germline V gene, CDR1 is MNHEY and CDR2 is SVGAGI. Here the CDR3 DNA reads TGTGCCAGCAGTTACTCGAGACTAGCGGTCTACGAGCAGTACTTC. This codes for CASSYSRLAVYEQYF.

This rearrangement joins TRBV18 to TRBJ2-5; D is unclear. CDR1 is KGHSH and CDR2 is LQKENI in the germline V gene. With 1 base removed from V and 4 bases from J, the gap between germline ends came to 7 bases. The CDR3 consists of 13 residues. The CDR3 DNA reads TGTGCCAGCTCACCACGGGGTTCAGAGACCCAGTACTTC. Translated, it gives CASSPRGSETQYF.

In regard to this clone: A far larger clone is one base from this, pointing to a likely read error. This chain joins TRBV5-1 and TRBJ2-7; 10 bases match TRBD2. V shed 1 base and J 1 base; nucleotides not matched to a gene: 5. This CDR3 spans 16 amino acids. Germline V gives CDR1 SGHRS, CDR2 YFSETQ. The CDR3, as DNA: TGCGCCAGCAGCTTGTCCGGACTAGCGGCTTCCTACGAGCAGTACTTC. Translating it yields CASSLSGLAASYEQYF. Drawing the rest from reference TRBV5-1 and TRBJ2-7, the complete variable domain is KAGVTQTPRYLIKTRGQQVTLSCSPISGHRSVSWYQQTPGQGLQFLFEYFSETQRNKGNFPGRFSGRQFSNSRSEMNVSTLELGDSALYLCASSLSGLAASYEQYFGPGTRLTVT.

The chain carries TRBV19 and TRBJ1-1, with a possible D match to TRBD1 (6 bases). CDR1 LNHDA and CDR2 SQIVND come from the germline V gene (reference sequence). Between the trimmed V and J ends, which lost 7 bases and 10 bases, there was a span of 19 bases. CDR3 length: 13 amino acids. The DNA of the CDR3 is TGTGCCAGTATCCCGCGGGGGGCGGTTGGAGCTTTCTTT. It codes for CASIPRGAVGAFF.

The chain uses TRBV27 and TRBJ2-6; D ambiguous. Germline V gene sequence: CDR1 MNHEY, CDR2 SMNVEV (reference sequence). The V and J ends lost 4 bases and 0 bases respectively, with 7 bases between them. This CDR3 has 15 residues. CDR3 coding DNA: TGTGCCAGCAGTTACCTTGACTCTGGGGCCAACGTCCTGACTTTC. It encodes CASSYLDSGANVLTF.

This chain uses TRBV4-1 with TRBJ1-4; D is undetermined. The germline V gene has CDR1 MGHRA and CDR2 YSYEKL. Trimming cost V 1 base and J 0 bases, with 12 bases left between them. This CDR3 comprises 17 residues. The CDR3 bases are TGCGCCAGCAGCCAAGGGCCGCCGGGAGCAACTAATGAAAAACTGTTTTTT. This translates into CASSQGPPGATNEKLFF.

The chain uses TRBV7-2 and TRBJ2-1; 12 bases fit TRBD2. The length of the CDR3 is 19 residues. Germline V lookup: CDR1 SGHTA, CDR2 FQGNSA. With 1 base clipped from V and 7 bases from J, the junction kept 14 bases outside the gene matches. For the CDR3, the DNA is TGTGCCAGCAGCTTAGAGTTGCCTAGCGGGAGGGCTCGGAGTAATGAGCAGTTCTTC. It translates to CASSLELPSGRARSNEQFF.

As to this clone: The sample carries other DNA sequences with the same CDR3. This rearrangement joins TRBV7-3 to TRBJ2-1; no definite D call. Germline V lookup: CDR1 SGHTA, CDR2 FQGTGA. Trimming removed 4 bases from V and 6 bases from J, with 4 bases in between. The CDR3 extends over 11 amino acids. The CDR3 here is CASSSGNEQFF. In DNA, the CDR3 is TGTGCCAGCAGCTCTGGCAATGAGCAGTTCTTC.

This chain joins TRBV19 and TRBJ2-7; 7 nucleotides line up with TRBD1. The CDR3 has 16 residues. Germline CDR1 is LNHDA and CDR2 is SQIVND (reference sequence). V trimming: 3 bases; J trimming: 2 bases; junction bases outside the gene matches: 10. The CDR3 loop reads CASSIDYGQATYEQYF. The CDR3 DNA reads TGTGCCAGTAGTATTGATTATGGACAGGCGACCTACGAGCAGTACTTC. Together with reference TRBV19 and TRBJ2-7, the CDR3 gives the full variable domain: DGGITQSPKYLFRKEGQNVTLSCEQNLNHDAMYWYRQDPGQGLRLIYYSQIVNDFQKGDIAEGYSVSREKKESFPLTVTSAQKNPTAFYLCASSIDYGQATYEQYFGPGTRLTVT.

Many counts were recorded for this clone. The sample carries other DNA sequences with the same CDR3. The CDR3 region is CASSLGTANQPQHF. Here the CDR3 DNA reads TGTGCCAGCAGCTTGGGGACAGCTAATCAGCCCCAGCATTTT. V and J are TRBV5-6 and TRBJ1-5; maybe TRBD1 (6 bases). Trimming stripped 0 bases from V and 4 bases from J, with 8 bases between. This CDR3 is built from 14 residues. Germline V gene sequence: CDR1 SGHDT, CDR2 YYEEEE. The complete variable domain, with remaining parts taken from reference TRBV5-6 and TRBJ1-5, reads DAGVTQSPTHLIKTRGQQVTLRCSPKSGHDTVSWYQQALGQGPQFIFQYYEEEERQRGNFPDRFSGHQFPNYSSELNVNALLLGDSALYLCASSLGTANQPQHFGDGTRLSIL.

The chain joins TRBV28 to TRBJ1-2; D remains ambiguous. Trimming shortened V by 3 bases and J by 4 bases, and 12 bases separated the two germline ends. In germline, CDR1 is MDHEN, CDR2 SYDVKM. CDR3 length: 14 residues. CDR3 nucleotides: TGTGCCAGCAGTTTTGTCCGCAACACCTATGGCTACACCTTC. Translating it yields CASSFVRNTYGYTF.

This chain uses TRBV30 with TRBJ2-7; unclear D gene. Trimming cost V 3 bases and J 3 bases, with 9 bases left between them. CDR3 size: 12 residues. Germline CDR1 reads GTSNPN; CDR2 reads SVGIG (reference sequence). CDR3 sequence reads: CAWSMTGYEQYF. The CDR3 DNA reads as TGTGCCTGGAGCATGACCGGCTACGAGCAGTACTTC.